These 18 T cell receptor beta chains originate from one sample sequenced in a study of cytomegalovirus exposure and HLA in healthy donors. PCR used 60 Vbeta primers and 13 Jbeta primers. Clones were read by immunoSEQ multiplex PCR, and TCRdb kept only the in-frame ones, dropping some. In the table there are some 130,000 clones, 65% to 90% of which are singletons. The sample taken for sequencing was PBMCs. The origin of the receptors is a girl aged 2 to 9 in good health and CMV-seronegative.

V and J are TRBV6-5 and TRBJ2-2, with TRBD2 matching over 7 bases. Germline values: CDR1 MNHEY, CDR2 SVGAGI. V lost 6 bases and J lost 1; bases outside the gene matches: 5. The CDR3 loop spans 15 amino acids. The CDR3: CASRKRGLNTGELFF. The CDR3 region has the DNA TGTGCCAGCAGAAAGCGGGGATTGAACACCGGGGAGCTGTTTTTT.

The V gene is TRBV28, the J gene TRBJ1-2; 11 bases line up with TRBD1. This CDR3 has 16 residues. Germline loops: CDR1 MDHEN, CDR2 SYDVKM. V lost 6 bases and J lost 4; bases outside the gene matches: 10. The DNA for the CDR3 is TGTGCCAGCAGAAGTCCGGGACAGGGGGAAACCTATGGCTACACCTTC. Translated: CASRSPGQGETYGYTF.

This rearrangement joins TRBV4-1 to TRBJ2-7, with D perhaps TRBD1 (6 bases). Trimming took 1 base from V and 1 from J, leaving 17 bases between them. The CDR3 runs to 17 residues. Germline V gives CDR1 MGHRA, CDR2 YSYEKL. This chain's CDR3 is CASSQARWAGASYEQYF. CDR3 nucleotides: TGCGCCAGCAGCCAAGCTCGTTGGGCAGGGGCATCCTACGAGCAGTACTTC.

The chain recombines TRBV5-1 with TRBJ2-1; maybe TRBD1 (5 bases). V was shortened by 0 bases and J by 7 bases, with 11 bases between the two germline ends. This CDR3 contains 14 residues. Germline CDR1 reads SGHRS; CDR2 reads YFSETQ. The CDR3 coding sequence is TGCGCCAGCAGCTTGGAAGCCAGGGCAAATGAGCAGTTCTTC. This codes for CASSLEARANEQFF.

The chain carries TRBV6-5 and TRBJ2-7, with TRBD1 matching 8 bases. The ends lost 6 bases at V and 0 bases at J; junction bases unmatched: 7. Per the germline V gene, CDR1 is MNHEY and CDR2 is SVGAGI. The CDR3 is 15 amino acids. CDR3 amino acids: CASSYFGQGSYEQYF. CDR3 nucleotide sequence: TGTGCCAGCAGCTATTTCGGACAGGGCTCCTACGAGCAGTACTTC.

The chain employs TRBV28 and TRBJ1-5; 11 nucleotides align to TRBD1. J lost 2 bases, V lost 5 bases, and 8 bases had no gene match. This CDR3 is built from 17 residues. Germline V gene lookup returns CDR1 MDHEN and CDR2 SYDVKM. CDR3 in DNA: TGTGCCAGCAGTCCATGGACAGGGGGCAATGGCAATCAGCCCCAGCATTTT. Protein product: CASSPWTGGNGNQPQHF.

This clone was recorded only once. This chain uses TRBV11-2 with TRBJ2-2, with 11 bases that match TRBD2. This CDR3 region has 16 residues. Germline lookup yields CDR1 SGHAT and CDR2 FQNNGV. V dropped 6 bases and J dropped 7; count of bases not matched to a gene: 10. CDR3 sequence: CASSKTGTSGFGELFF. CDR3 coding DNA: TGTGCCAGCAGTAAGACCGGGACTAGCGGTTTCGGGGAGCTGTTTTTT.

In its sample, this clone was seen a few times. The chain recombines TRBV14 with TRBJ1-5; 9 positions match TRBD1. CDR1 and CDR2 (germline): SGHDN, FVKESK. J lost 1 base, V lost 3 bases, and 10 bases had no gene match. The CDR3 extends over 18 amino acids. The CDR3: CASSQHYRGLWSNQPQHF. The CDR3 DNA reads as TGTGCCAGCAGCCAGCACTACAGGGGGCTCTGGAGCAATCAGCCCCAGCATTTT.

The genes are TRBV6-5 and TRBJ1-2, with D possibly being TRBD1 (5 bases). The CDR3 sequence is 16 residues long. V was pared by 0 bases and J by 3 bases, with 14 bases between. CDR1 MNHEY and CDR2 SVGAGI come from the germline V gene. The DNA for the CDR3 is TGTGCCAGCAGTTACTCGACGGGGGGAGCTTACTATGGCTACACCTTC. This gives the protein CASSYSTGGAYYGYTF.

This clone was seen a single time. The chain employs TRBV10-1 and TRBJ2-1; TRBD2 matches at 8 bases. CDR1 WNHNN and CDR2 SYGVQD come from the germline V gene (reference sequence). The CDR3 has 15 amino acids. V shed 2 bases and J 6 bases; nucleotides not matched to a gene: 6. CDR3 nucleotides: TGCGCCAGCAGTGAGCCGGGGGGGGCGTCCAATGAGCAGTTCTTC. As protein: CASSEPGGASNEQFF.

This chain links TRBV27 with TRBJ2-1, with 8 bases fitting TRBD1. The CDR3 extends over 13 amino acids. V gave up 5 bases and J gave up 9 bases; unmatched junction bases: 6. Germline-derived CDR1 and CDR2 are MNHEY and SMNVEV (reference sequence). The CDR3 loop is CASSLDRDGEQFF. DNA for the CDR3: TGTGCCAGCAGTCTGGACAGGGACGGTGAGCAGTTCTTC.

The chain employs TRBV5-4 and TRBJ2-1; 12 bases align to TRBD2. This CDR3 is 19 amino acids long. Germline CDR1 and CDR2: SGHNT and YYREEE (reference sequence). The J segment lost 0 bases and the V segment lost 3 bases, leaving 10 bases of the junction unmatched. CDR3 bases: TGTGCCAGCAGCTCAGGACTAGCGGGGAGGGCTGGCTCCTACAATGAGCAGTTCTTC. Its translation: CASSSGLAGRAGSYNEQFF.

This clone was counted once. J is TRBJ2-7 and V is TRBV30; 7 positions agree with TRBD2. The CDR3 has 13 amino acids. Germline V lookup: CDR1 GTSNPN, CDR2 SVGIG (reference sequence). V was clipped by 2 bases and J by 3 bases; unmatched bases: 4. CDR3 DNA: TGTGCCTGGAGTAGCGGGGCCTTCTACGAGCAGTACTTC. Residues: CAWSSGAFYEQYF. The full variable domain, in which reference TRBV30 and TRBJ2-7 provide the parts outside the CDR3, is SQTIHQWPATLVQPVGSPLSLECTVEGTSNPNLYWYRQAAGRGLQLLFYSVGIGQISSEVPQNLSASRPQDRQFILSSKKLLLSDSGFYLCAWSSGAFYEQYFGPGTRLTVT.

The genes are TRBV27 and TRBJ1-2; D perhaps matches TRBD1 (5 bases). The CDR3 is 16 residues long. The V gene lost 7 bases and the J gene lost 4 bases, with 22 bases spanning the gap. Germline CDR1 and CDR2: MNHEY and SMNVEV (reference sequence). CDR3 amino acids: CASTSWNAGGGYGYTF. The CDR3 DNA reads TGTGCCAGCACTTCTTGGAACGCCGGGGGGGGCTATGGCTACACCTTC.

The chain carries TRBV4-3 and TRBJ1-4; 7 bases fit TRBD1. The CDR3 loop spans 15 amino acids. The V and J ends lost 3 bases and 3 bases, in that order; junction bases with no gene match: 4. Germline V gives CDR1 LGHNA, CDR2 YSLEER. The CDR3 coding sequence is TGCGCCAGCAGCCATAACAGGGGCCCTAATGAAAAACTGTTTTTT. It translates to CASSHNRGPNEKLFF.

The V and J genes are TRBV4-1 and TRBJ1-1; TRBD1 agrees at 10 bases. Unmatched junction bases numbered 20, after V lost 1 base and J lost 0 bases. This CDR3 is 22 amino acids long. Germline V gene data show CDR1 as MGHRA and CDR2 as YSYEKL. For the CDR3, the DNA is TGCGCCAGCAGCCAAGTCGAATCGGGGGTGGCCGGGACAGGGGCGGTGAACACTGAAGCTTTCTTT. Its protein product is CASSQVESGVAGTGAVNTEAFF.

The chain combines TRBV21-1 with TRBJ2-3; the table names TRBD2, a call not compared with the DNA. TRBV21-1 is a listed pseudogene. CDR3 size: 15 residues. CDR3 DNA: TGTGCCAGCAGCAAAATGGCGGCGGGTCGAGATACGCAGTATTTT. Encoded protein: CASSKMAAGRDTQYF.

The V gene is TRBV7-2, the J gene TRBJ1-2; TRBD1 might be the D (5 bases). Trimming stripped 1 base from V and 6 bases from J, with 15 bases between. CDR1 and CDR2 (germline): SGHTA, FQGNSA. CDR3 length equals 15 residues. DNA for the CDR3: TGTGCCAGCAGCTTAGTGTTGCAGGGCGGTAATGGCTACACCTTC. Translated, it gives CASSLVLQGGNGYTF. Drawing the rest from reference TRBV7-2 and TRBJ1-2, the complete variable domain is GAGVSQSPSNKVTEKGKDVELRCDPISGHTALYWYRQSLGQGLEFLIYFQGNSAPDKSGLPSDRFSAERTGGSVSTLTIQRTQQEDSAVYLCASSLVLQGGNGYTFGSGTRLTVV.